This TCR beta chain was captured in a study of cytomegalovirus exposure and HLA in healthy donors. PCR amplification relied on 60 Vbeta primers (plus 13 Jbeta primers). Only in-frame clones appear in the TCRdb table, and some are missing; sequencing was by immunoSEQ multiplex PCR. This table has 100,000 to 150,000 clones, approximately 84% appearing once. Losses at the gene ends were 6 bases for V and 5 bases for J; bases not matched to a gene: 9. Germline lookup yields CDR1 MGHDK and CDR2 SYGVNS. This CDR3 region has 15 residues. Material: PBMCs. The TCR originated in a man between 45 and 60 years old in good health and CMV-seronegative. J is TRBJ2-1 and V is TRBV25-1; 8 nucleotides agree with TRBD1. CDR3 in amino acids: CASSPTGVLDNEQFF. In nucleotides, the CDR3 is TGTGCCAGCAGCCCGACAGGGGTTCTAGACAATGAGCAGTTCTTC.